The 10 T cell receptor beta chains reported below all come from one sample, sequenced in a study of a mutant IDH1 vaccine in newly diagnosed glioma. The data were produced by immunoSEQ multiplex PCR, yet TCRdb's version contains in-frame clones alone and is incomplete. The table includes roughly 32,000 clones, more than 70% detected once. The time point here: baseline, week 1 (first vaccination visit). Treatment indicated: pre-vaccination baseline after standard-of-care therapy. The sequences come from peripheral blood mononuclear cells (PBMCs), collected from a glioma patient treated with radiotherapy, temozolomide or both. The origin of the receptors is a man aged 50 to 59 with glioma. Some clones in this sample may be carry-over from other donors' samples.

This chain links TRBV2 with TRBJ1-2, with D uncertain. Trimming pared 5 bases from V and 0 bases from J, leaving 16 bases between. The CDR3 length is 16 residues. Germline-derived CDR1 and CDR2 are SNHLY and FYNNEI. The CDR3 nucleotides are TGTGCCAGCAGTACCGGACTGCCACAAGCTAACTATGGCTACACCTTC. Translation gives CASSTGLPQANYGYTF.

The J gene is TRBJ1-5, the V gene TRBV7-9; D is possibly TRBD1 (6 bases). CDR1 is SEHNR and CDR2 is FQNEAQ in the germline V gene (reference sequence). V gave up 5 bases and J gave up 0 bases, with 8 bases separating them. There are 14 residues in the CDR3. The CDR3 DNA follows: TGTGCCAGCAGCCGGGACATTAGCAATCAGCCCCAGCATTTT. Protein: CASSRDISNQPQHF.

V and J are TRBV5-4 and TRBJ2-1, with D maybe TRBD2 (6 bases). V was clipped by 7 bases and J by 6 bases, with 11 bases between them. CDR1 SGHNT and CDR2 YYREEE come from the germline V gene (reference sequence). This CDR3 is 12 amino acids long. CDR3 loop: CASGAGTNEQFF. CDR3 coding DNA: TGTGCCAGCGGGGCGGGAACCAATGAGCAGTTCTTC.

The chain joins TRBV2 to TRBJ2-1, with D tentatively TRBD1 (6 bases). Per germline, CDR1 SNHLY and CDR2 FYNNEI. This CDR3 is 11 amino acids long. The CDR3: CAAGDIYEQFF. The CDR3 nucleotides read TGTGCAGCAGGGGATATTTATGAGCAGTTCTTC.

The J gene is TRBJ1-2, the V gene TRBV15; D gene ambiguous. Trimming left V 1 base short and J 4 bases short, with 10 bases between. The CDR3 is 14 amino acids. Per the germline V gene, CDR1 is LNHNV and CDR2 is YYDKDF (reference sequence). In DNA, the CDR3 is TGTGCCACCAGCAGAGCGCTGGTCGGCTATGGCTACACCTTC. It yields the protein CATSRALVGYGYTF.

This clone turned up a few times. This CDR3 is CASSVGIGRGPFADTQYF. The CDR3 DNA reads TGTGCCAGCAGCGTAGGAATCGGCCGGGGGCCCTTTGCAGATACGCAGTATTTT. The rearrangement joins TRBV9 to TRBJ2-3; possibly TRBD1 or TRBD2 for D (6 bases each). Trimming stripped 0 bases from V and 4 bases from J, with 21 bases between. The V gene's germline CDR1 is SGDLS and CDR2 YYNGEE. The CDR3 loop spans 18 amino acids.

The rearrangement uses TRBV30 and TRBJ1-1; weak D call: TRBD1 (6 bases). This CDR3 is built from 14 residues. From germline, CDR1 is GTSNPN and CDR2 SVGIG (reference sequence). Trimming took 2 bases from V and 3 from J, leaving 13 bases between them. The CDR3 protein is CAWSSLPGDTEAFF. CDR3 coding DNA: TGTGCCTGGAGTTCACTGCCAGGGGACACTGAAGCTTTCTTT. The variable domain in full, with the rest retrieved from reference TRBV30 and TRBJ1-1, is SQTIHQWPATLVQPVGSPLSLECTVEGTSNPNLYWYRQAAGRGLQLLFYSVGIGQISSEVPQNLSASRPQDRQFILSSKKLLLSDSGFYLCAWSSLPGDTEAFFGQGTRLTVV.

This chain links TRBV30 with TRBJ1-6; 8 bases align to TRBD1. CDR3 length: 15 residues. The germline V gene encodes CDR1 GTSNPN and CDR2 SVGIG (reference sequence). J was trimmed by 10 bases and V by 3 bases; bases with no gene match: 11. CDR3 sequence reads: CAWREQGVDNSPLHF. As DNA, the CDR3 is TGTGCCTGGAGAGAACAGGGGGTTGACAACTCACCCCTCCACTTT. Together with reference TRBV30 and TRBJ1-6, the CDR3 gives the full variable domain: SQTIHQWPATLVQPVGSPLSLECTVEGTSNPNLYWYRQAAGRGLQLLFYSVGIGQISSEVPQNLSASRPQDRQFILSSKKLLLSDSGFYLCAWREQGVDNSPLHFGNGTRLTVT.

This sequence joins TRBV27 and TRBJ1-5, with D maybe TRBD1 (5 bases). The germline V gene encodes CDR1 MNHEY and CDR2 SMNVEV (reference sequence). This CDR3 is 14 amino acids long. Trimming removed 5 bases at V and 4 bases at J, with 12 bases between. DNA of the CDR3: TGTGCCAGCAGTCCCGTTCGGGGGAATCAGCCCCAGCATTTT. It codes for CASSPVRGNQPQHF.

The V call is TRBV4-1, the J call TRBJ1-4, with D possibly TRBD1 on 6 matching bases. Germline-derived CDR1 and CDR2 are MGHRA and YSYEKL. The CDR3 is made up of 18 amino acids. V lost 1 base and J 0 bases, leaving 15 bases between the germline ends. CDR3 DNA: TGCGCCAGCAGCCAAGGTCCTACCCGGACAGCAACTAATGAAAAACTGTTTTTT. Translated: CASSQGPTRTATNEKLFF.